A selection of T cell receptor beta chains follows, all from one sample in a study of cytomegalovirus exposure and HLA in healthy donors. Profiling relied on immunoSEQ multiplex PCR, and the TCRdb table lists in-frame clones only, not all of them. Of more than 80,000 clones in the sample, 82% were seen once. The sample comprised PBMCs. The receptor set was obtained from a man in his fifties or sixties in good health and CMV-seronegative. Each CDR3 is given with its conserved first and last residue. The order of the fields is D gene, CDR3 length, J gene, clone size, V gene, CDR3 protein, CDR3 DNA. The D gene is left open where the match is weak. Size is omitted from some rows. Given values are once, few, many or a class for expanded clones.

- | 13 | TRBJ1-6 | - | TRBV7-2 | CASSLEAVSPLHF | TGTGCCAGCAGCTTAGAGGCGGTTTCACCCCTCCACTTT
TRBD2 | 17 | TRBJ2-3 | - | TRBV29-1 | CSVAAGGLAGIKDTQYF | TGCAGCGTAGCGGCGGGGGGACTAGCGGGGATCAAAGATACGCAGTATTTT
TRBD1 | 15 | TRBJ1-5 | - | TRBV28 | CASSPLTGGYQPQHF | TGTGCCAGCAGTCCCCTGACAGGGGGGTATCAGCCCCAGCATTTT
- | 13 | TRBJ1-1 | few | TRBV7-9 | CASREGGGTEAFF | TGTGCCAGCAGGGAAGGGGGGGGCACTGAAGCTTTCTTT
- | 15 | TRBJ1-1 | - | TRBV5-1 | CASSRDKVTNTEAFF | TGCGCCAGCAGCCGGGACAAAGTAACGAACACTGAAGCTTTCTTT
- | 14 | TRBJ1-2 | once | TRBV6-5 | CASSSGSTVYGYTF | TGTGCCAGTTCGTCTGGATCCACAGTCTATGGCTACACCTTC
TRBD1 | 16 | TRBJ1-4 | - | TRBV6-5 | CASSYSRDRGREKLFF | TGTGCCAGCAGTTACTCTAGGGACAGGGGGCGAGAAAAACTGTTTTTT
TRBD1 | 16 | TRBJ2-1 | - | TRBV5-5 | CASSNFSGQGASEQFF | TGTGCCAGCAGCAACTTTTCGGGACAGGGGGCGAGTGAGCAGTTCTTC
- | 11 | TRBJ2-3 | - | TRBV10-1 | CASSSDYTQYF | TGCGCCAGCAGTTCCGACTATACGCAGTATTTT
- | 14 | TRBJ2-5 | - | TRBV5-1 | CASSPSTTLETQYF | TGCGCCAGCAGCCCTTCGACTACCCTAGAGACCCAGTACTTC
TRBD2 | 15 | TRBJ2-1 | - | TRBV5-1 | CASSLSPGGINEQFF | TGCGCCAGCAGCTTGTCACCGGGGGGGATCAATGAGCAGTTCTTC
TRBD2 | 14 | TRBJ2-3 | - | TRBV10-1 | CASSVGGDTDTQYF | TGCGCCAGCAGTGTCGGGGGGGATACAGATACGCAGTATTTT
TRBD1 | 14 | TRBJ1-4 | - | TRBV6-1 | CASRWTGGNEKLFF | TGTGCCAGCAGGTGGACAGGGGGTAATGAAAAACTGTTTTTT
TRBD1 | 15 | TRBJ2-1 | - | TRBV19 | CASSIQGQGSGEQFF | TGTGCCAGTAGTATCCAGGGACAGGGGTCGGGTGAGCAGTTCTTC
TRBD1 | 14 | TRBJ1-5 | once | TRBV11-2 | CASSSTGGGQPQHF | TGTGCCAGCAGTTCCACAGGGGGGGGTCAGCCCCAGCATTTT
- | 16 | TRBJ2-6 | - | TRBV13 | CASTLVGADGANVLTF | TGTGCCAGCACCTTGGTGGGGGCTGATGGGGCCAACGTCCTGACTTTC
TRBD2 | 13 | TRBJ2-3 | few | TRBV13 | CASSPRGKDTQYF | TGTGCCAGCAGCCCGCGGGGGAAGGATACGCAGTATTTT
TRBD2 | 14 | TRBJ2-1 | - | TRBV6-1 | CASRGLAAYNEQFF | TGTGCCAGCAGGGGACTAGCGGCCTACAATGAGCAGTTCTTC
- | 15 | TRBJ1-1 | - | TRBV2 | CASSPQGRVYTEAFF | TGTGCCAGCAGCCCCCAGGGGCGGGTGTACACTGAAGCTTTCTTT
- | 14 | TRBJ2-5 | - | TRBV6-5 | CASSYGRLQETQYF | TGTGCCAGCAGTTATGGGAGACTCCAAGAGACCCAGTACTTC
TRBD2 | 14 | TRBJ2-5 | - | TRBV9 | CASSALLASETQYF | TGTGCCAGCAGCGCCCTACTAGCGTCAGAGACCCAGTACTTC
TRBD1 | 16 | TRBJ1-1 | - | TRBV14 | CASSQRTGVRNTEAFF | TGTGCCAGCAGCCAAAGAACAGGGGTCCGGAACACTGAAGCTTTCTTT
TRBD1 | 15 | TRBJ2-1 | once | TRBV19 | CASSTQGAHHNEQFF | TGTGCCAGTAGTACACAGGGGGCACATCACAATGAGCAGTTCTTC
- | 12 | TRBJ2-3 | - | TRBV11-2 | CASSPSTDTQYF | TGTGCCAGCAGCCCTAGCACAGATACGCAGTATTTT
- | 16 | TRBJ2-1 | - | TRBV5-8 | CASSPPSGGAVNEQFF | TGTGCCAGCAGCCCCCCATCGGGGGGCGCCGTCAATGAGCAGTTCTTC
- | 12 | TRBJ2-3 | - | TRBV28 | CASSSNTDTQYF | TGTGCCAGCAGTTCTAACACAGATACGCAGTATTTT
- | 15 | TRBJ2-5 | - | TRBV5-1 | CASSLAQGTQETQYF | TGCGCCAGCAGCTTGGCCCAGGGTACCCAAGAGACCCAGTACTTC
- | 16 | TRBJ2-6 | - | TRBV9 | CASSVGASSGANVLTF | TGTGCCAGCAGCGTAGGGGCCTCATCTGGGGCCAACGTCCTGACTTTC
TRBD2 | 15 | TRBJ2-5 | - | TRBV5-1 | CASSSTSGDGETQYF | TGCGCCAGCAGCTCGACTAGCGGGGACGGGGAGACCCAGTACTTC
TRBD2 | 17 | TRBJ2-5 | - | TRBV10-1 | CASSESSGGPSGETQYF | TGCGCCAGCAGTGAGTCTAGCGGGGGGCCCTCCGGGGAGACCCAGTACTTC
TRBD2 | 17 | TRBJ2-3 | - | TRBV4-2 | CASSQVRLADPTDTQYF | TGTGCCAGCAGCCAAGTCCGACTAGCGGACCCCACAGATACGCAGTATTTT
- | 16 | TRBJ1-5 | - | TRBV4-1 | CASSPSALGGNQPQHF | TGCGCCAGCAGCCCCTCGGCCCTGGGCGGCAATCAGCCCCAGCATTTT
TRBD1 | 15 | TRBJ2-1 | once | TRBV28 | CASSLGDRADNEQFF | TGTGCCAGCAGTTTAGGGGACAGGGCGGACAATGAGCAGTTCTTC
TRBD1 | 17 | TRBJ1-1 | - | TRBV5-1 | CASSFSNPRTGLTEAFF | TGCGCCAGCAGCTTTTCAAATCCCAGGACAGGGCTAACTGAAGCTTTCTTT
TRBD1 | 16 | TRBJ2-1 | - | TRBV9 | CASSVAGTGFMNEQFF | TGTGCCAGCAGCGTAGCGGGGACAGGGTTTATGAATGAGCAGTTCTTC
- | 15 | TRBJ1-2 | few | TRBV19 | CASSISRRNGYGYTF | TGTGCCAGTAGTATAAGTCGTCGAAACGGCTATGGCTACACCTTC
TRBD2 | 15 | TRBJ2-3 | - | TRBV7-9 | CASSGLAGSTDTQYF | TGTGCCAGCAGCGGACTAGCGGGGAGCACAGATACGCAGTATTTT
TRBD1 | 15 | TRBJ1-1 | - | TRBV19 | CASRTGPLMNTEAFF | TGTGCCAGCAGGACAGGGCCTCTAATGAACACTGAAGCTTTCTTT
- | 14 | TRBJ2-2 | - | TRBV27 | CASSLRGYTGELFF | TGTGCCAGCAGTTTGAGAGGGTACACCGGGGAGCTGTTTTTT
- | 15 | TRBJ1-4 | few | TRBV2 | CASTPEGLRRSRLFF | TGTGCCAGCACCCCAGAGGGTTTGAGGAGGTCCCGACTGTTTTTT
TRBD1 | 17 | TRBJ2-3 | - | TRBV28 | CASTPSQDRDSTDTQYF | TGTGCCAGCACTCCATCCCAGGACAGGGATAGCACAGATACGCAGTATTTT
- | 14 | TRBJ2-5 | - | TRBV30 | CAWSAGLPSGTQYF | TGTGCCTGGAGTGCCGGACTACCCTCGGGGACCCAGTACTTC
- | 13 | TRBJ2-3 | once | TRBV30 | CAWSGLLTDTQYF | TGTGCCTGGAGTGGACTACTCACAGATACGCAGTATTTT
- | 13 | TRBJ2-4 | - | TRBV18 | CASSPVGKNIQYF | TGTGCCAGCTCACCGGTCGGCAAAAACATTCAGTACTTC
TRBD1 | 15 | TRBJ2-5 | - | TRBV19 | CASREDRGLEETQYF | TGTGCCAGTAGAGAGGACAGGGGGCTTGAAGAGACCCAGTACTTC
TRBD1 | 14 | TRBJ1-5 | - | TRBV4-2 | CASSQVQGNQPQHF | TGTGCCAGCAGCCAGGTACAGGGGAATCAGCCCCAGCATTTT
- | 15 | TRBJ2-2 | - | TRBV7-6 | CASSLYSLNTGELFF | TGTGCCAGCAGCTTATATTCTCTGAACACCGGGGAGCTGTTTTTT
- | 14 | TRBJ1-1 | - | TRBV2 | CASSPRWGDTEAFF | TGTGCCAGCAGTCCTAGGTGGGGGGACACTGAAGCTTTCTTT
TRBD1 | 15 | TRBJ1-2 | - | TRBV5-1 | CASSLGGDSNYGYTF | TGCGCCAGCAGCTTGGGGGGGGACAGTAACTATGGCTACACCTTC